The clone carrying this T cell receptor beta chain was found once. The sample comes from a study of shared clonotypes between healthy human individuals. Here immunoSEQ multiplex PCR was the method, and the copy in TCRdb shows in-frame clones only, minus some. The data contain over 850,000 clones, more than 75% of them singletons. CDR1 ENHRY and CDR2 SYGVKD come from the germline V gene. The CDR3 is 13 amino acids. The V gene lost 7 bases and the J gene lost 3 bases, with 10 bases spanning the gap. The chain combines TRBV10-3 with TRBJ1-5; no definite D call. Sequencing was performed on memory CD4+ T cells from PBMCs. Subset defined: CD45RA-negative fraction. The sequence came from a man in his late teens or twenties in good health. Some clones in this sample may be carry-over from other donors' samples. The chain's CDR3 is CAITQEPNQPQHF. DNA for the CDR3: TGTGCCATCACTCAGGAACCCAATCAGCCCCAGCATTTT.